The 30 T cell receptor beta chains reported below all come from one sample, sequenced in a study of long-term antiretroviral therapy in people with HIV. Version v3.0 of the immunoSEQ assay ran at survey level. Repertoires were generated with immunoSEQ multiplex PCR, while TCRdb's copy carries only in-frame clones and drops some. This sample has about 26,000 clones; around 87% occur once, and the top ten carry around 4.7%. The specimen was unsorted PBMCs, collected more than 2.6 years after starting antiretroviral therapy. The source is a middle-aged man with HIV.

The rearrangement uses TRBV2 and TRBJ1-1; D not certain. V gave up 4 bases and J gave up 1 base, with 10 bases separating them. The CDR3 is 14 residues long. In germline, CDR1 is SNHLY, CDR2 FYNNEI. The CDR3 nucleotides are TGTGCCAGCAGTGTTGGGTTGGAGAACACTGAAGCTTTCTTT. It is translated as CASSVGLENTEAFF.

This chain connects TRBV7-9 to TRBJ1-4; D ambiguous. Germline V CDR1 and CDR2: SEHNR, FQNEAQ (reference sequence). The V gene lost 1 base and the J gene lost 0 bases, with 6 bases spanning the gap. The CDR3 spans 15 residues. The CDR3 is CASSLVETTNEKLFF. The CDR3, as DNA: TGTGCCAGCAGCTTAGTCGAGACAACTAATGAAAAACTGTTTTTT.

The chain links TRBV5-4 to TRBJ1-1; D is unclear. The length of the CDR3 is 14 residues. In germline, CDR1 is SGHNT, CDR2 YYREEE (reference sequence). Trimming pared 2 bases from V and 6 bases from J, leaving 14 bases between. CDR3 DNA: TGTGCCAGCAGCTTCCTGAAGGGTGATGCTGAAGCTTTCTTT. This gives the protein CASSFLKGDAEAFF.

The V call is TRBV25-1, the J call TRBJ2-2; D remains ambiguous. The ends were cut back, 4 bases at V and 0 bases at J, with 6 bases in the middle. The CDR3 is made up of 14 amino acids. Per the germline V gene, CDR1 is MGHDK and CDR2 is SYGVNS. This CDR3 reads CASSVSSNTGELFF. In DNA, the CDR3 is TGTGCCAGCAGTGTTAGCTCGAACACCGGGGAGCTGTTTTTT.

The CDR3 loop reads CASSQPTQSLYNEQFF. CDR3 bases: TGTGCCAGCAGCCAACCCACACAGAGTCTTTACAATGAGCAGTTCTTC. This rearrangement joins TRBV4-2 to TRBJ2-1; D is unresolved. Germline CDR1 is LGHNA and CDR2 is YNFKEQ. CDR3 length: 16 residues. V gave up 2 bases and J gave up 4 bases, with 15 bases separating them.

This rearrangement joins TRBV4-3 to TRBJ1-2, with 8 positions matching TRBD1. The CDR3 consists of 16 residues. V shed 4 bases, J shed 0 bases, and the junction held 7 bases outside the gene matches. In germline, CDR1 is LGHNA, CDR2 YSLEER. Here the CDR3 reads CASSLDRGGPNYGYTF. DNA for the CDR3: TGCGCCAGCAGCCTTGACAGGGGAGGACCTAACTATGGCTACACCTTC.

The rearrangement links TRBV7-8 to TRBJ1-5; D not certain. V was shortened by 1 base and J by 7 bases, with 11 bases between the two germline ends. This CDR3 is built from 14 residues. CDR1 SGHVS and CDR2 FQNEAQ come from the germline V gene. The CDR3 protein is CASSLGPVGQPQHF. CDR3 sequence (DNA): TGTGCCAGCAGCTTAGGACCCGTTGGGCAGCCCCAGCATTTT.

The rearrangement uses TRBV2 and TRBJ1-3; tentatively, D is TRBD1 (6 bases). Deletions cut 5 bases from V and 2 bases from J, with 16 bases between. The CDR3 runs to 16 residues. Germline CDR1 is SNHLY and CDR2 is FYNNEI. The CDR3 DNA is TGTGCCAGCAGTCGCATGACAGGCTCGGCTGGAAACACCATATATTTT. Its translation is CASSRMTGSAGNTIYF. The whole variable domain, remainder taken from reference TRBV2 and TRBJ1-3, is EPEVTQTPSHQVTQMGQEVILRCVPISNHLYFYWYRQILGQKVEFLVSFYNNEISEKSEIFDDQFSVERPDGSNFTLKIRSTKLEDSAMYFCASSRMTGSAGNTIYFGEGSWLTVV.

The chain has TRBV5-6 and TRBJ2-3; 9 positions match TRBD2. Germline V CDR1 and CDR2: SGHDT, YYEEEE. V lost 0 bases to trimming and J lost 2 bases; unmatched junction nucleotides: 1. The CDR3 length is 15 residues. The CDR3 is CASSLVAGATDTQYF. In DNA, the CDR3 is TGTGCCAGCAGCTTGGTAGCGGGGGCCACAGATACGCAGTATTTT.

DNA of the CDR3: TGTGCCAGCAGCTTAGCAGGGGCTCCCACCGGGGAGCTGTTTTTT. Its translation is CASSLAGAPTGELFF. The chain joins TRBV7-2 to TRBJ2-2; TRBD1 might be the D (5 bases). V dropped 0 bases and J dropped 4 bases, with 9 bases sitting between them. The CDR3 length is 15 residues. Germline CDR1 and CDR2: SGHTA and FQGNSA. Drawing the rest from reference TRBV7-2 and TRBJ2-2, the complete variable domain is GAGVSQSPSNKVTEKGKDVELRCDPISGHTALYWYRQSLGQGLEFLIYFQGNSAPDKSGLPSDRFSAERTGGSVSTLTIQRTQQEDSAVYLCASSLAGAPTGELFFGEGSRLTVL.

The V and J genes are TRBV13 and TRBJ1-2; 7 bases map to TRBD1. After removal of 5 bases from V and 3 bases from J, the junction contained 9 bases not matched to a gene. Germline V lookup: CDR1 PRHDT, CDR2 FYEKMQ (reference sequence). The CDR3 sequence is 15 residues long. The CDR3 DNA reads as TGTGCCAGCAGCCGAACCGACAGGGTCCACTATGGCTACACCTTC. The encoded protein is CASSRTDRVHYGYTF.

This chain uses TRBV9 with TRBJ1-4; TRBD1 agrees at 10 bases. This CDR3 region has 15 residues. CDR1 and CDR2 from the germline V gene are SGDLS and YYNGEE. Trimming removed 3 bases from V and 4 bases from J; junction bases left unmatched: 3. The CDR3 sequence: CASSARDRGNEKLFF. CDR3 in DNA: TGTGCCAGCAGCGCACGGGACAGGGGTAATGAAAAACTGTTTTTT.

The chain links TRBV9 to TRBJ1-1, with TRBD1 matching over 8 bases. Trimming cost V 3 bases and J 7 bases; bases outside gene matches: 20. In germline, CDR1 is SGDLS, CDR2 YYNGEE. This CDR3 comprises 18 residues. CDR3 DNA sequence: TGTGCCAGCAGCGCCTACTTTTCAGGGGGCGCGGTGAAGGGTGAAGCTTTCTTT. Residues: CASSAYFSGGAVKGEAFF.

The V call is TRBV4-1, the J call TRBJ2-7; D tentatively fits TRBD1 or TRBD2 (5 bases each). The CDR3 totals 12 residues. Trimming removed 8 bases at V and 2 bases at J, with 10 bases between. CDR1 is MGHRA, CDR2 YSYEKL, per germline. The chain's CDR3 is CASRDGTYEQYF. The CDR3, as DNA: TGCGCCAGCCGGGACGGGACCTACGAGCAGTACTTC.

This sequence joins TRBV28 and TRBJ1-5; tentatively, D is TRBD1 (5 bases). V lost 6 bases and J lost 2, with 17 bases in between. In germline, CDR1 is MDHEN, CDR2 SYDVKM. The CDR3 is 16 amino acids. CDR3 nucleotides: TGTGCCAGCAGCCATGGGGGAAAGCGGGGCAATCAGCCCCAGCATTTT. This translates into CASSHGGKRGNQPQHF.

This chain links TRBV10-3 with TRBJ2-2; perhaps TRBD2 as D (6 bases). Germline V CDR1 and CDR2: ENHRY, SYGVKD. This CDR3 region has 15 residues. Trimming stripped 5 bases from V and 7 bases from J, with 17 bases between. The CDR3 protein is CAISPGSRSSGELFF. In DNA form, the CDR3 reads TGTGCCATCAGTCCCGGGAGCAGATCAAGCGGGGAGCTGTTTTTT.

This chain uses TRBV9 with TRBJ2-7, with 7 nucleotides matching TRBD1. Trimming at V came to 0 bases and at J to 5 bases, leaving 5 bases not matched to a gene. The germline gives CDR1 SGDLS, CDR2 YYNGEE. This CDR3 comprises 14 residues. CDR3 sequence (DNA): TGTGCCAGCAGCGTAGAGACAGGGCGGGACGAGCAGTACTTC. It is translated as CASSVETGRDEQYF.

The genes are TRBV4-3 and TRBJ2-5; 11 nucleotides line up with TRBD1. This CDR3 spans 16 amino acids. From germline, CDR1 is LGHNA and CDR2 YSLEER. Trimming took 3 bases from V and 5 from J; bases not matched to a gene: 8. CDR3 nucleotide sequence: TGCGCCAGCAGCCAGTTCGGACAGGGGGCTACGGAGACCCAGTACTTC. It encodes CASSQFGQGATETQYF.

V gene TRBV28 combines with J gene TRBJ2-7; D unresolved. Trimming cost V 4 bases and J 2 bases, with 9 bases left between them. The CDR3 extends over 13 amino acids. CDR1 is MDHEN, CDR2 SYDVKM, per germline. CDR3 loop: CASSSYYAYEQYF. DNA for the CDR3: TGTGCCAGCAGTTCTTATTACGCCTACGAGCAGTACTTC.

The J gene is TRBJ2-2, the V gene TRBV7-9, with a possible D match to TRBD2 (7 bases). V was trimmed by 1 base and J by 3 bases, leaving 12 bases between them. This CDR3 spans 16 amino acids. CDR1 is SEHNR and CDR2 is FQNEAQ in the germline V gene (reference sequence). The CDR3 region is CASSLGQGRDTGELFF. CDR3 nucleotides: TGTGCCAGCAGCTTAGGTCAGGGGAGGGACACCGGGGAGCTGTTTTTT. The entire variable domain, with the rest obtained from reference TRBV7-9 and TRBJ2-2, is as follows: DTGVSQNPRHKITKRGQNVTFRCDPISEHNRLYWYRQTLGQGPEFLTYFQNEAQLEKSRLLSDRFSAERPKGSFSTLEIQRTEQGDSAMYLCASSLGQGRDTGELFFGEGSRLTVL.

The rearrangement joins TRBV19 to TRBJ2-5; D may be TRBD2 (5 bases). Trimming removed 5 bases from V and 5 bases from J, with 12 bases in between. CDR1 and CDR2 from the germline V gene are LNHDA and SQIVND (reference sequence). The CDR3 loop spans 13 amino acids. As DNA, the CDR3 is TGTGCCAGTAGTGCATGGGGAGTGGAGACCCAGTACTTC. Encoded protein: CASSAWGVETQYF.

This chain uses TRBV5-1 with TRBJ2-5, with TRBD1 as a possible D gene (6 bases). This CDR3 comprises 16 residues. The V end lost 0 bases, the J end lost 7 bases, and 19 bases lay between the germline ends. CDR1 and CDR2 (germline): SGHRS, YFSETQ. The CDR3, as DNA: TGCGCCAGCAGCTTGGAGGGCTACCGGGCCAGGGGGACCCAGTACTTC. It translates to CASSLEGYRARGTQYF.

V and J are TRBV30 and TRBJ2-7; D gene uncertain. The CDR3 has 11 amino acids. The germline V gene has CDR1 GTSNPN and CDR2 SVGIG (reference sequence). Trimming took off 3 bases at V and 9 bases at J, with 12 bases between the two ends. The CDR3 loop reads CAWSDRAGQYF. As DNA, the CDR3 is TGTGCCTGGAGCGACCGGGCCGGGCAGTACTTC.

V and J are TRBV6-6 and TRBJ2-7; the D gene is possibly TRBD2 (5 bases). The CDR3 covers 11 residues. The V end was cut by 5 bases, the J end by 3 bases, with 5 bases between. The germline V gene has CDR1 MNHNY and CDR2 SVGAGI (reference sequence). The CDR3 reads CASSDYYEQYF. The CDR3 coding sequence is TGTGCCAGCAGTGACTACTACGAGCAGTACTTC.

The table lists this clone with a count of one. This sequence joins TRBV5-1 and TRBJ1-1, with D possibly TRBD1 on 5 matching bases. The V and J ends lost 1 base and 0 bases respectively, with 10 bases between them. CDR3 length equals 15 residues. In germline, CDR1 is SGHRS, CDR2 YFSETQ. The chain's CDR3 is CASSLQGGMNTEAFF. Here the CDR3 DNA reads TGCGCCAGCAGCTTGCAGGGAGGGATGAACACTGAAGCTTTCTTT.

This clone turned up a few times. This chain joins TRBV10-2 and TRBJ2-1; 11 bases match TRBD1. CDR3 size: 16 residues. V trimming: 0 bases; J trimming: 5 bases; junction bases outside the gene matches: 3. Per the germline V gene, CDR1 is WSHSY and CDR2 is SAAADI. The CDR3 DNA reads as TGCGCCAGCAGTGAGTCGGGGACAGGGGGAAACAATGAGCAGTTCTTC. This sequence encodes CASSESGTGGNNEQFF.

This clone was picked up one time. CDR3 loop: CASSHRTGADQPQHF. The CDR3, as DNA: TGCGCCAGCAGCCACAGGACAGGGGCAGATCAGCCCCAGCATTTT. The rearrangement uses TRBV4-1 and TRBJ1-5; 9 positions match TRBD1. V lost 3 bases to trimming and J lost 5 bases; unmatched junction nucleotides: 5. The CDR3 totals 15 residues. Germline V lookup: CDR1 MGHRA, CDR2 YSYEKL.

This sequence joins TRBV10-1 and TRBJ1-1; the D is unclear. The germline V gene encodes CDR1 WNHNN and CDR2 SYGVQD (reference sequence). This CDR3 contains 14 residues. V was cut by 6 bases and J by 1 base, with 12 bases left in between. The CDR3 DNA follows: TGCGCCAGCAGAAAGGACGGGAAGAACACTGAAGCTTTCTTT. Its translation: CASRKDGKNTEAFF.

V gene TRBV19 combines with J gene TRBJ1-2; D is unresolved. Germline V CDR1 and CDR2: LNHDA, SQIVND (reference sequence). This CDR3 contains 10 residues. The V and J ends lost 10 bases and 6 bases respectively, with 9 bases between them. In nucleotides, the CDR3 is TGTGCCACCCCCGTCGATGGCTACACCTTC. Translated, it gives CATPVDGYTF.

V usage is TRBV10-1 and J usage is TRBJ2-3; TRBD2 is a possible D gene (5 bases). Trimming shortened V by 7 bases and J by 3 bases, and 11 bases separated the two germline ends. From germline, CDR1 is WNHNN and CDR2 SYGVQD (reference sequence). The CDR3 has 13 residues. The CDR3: CASKGRRTDTQYF. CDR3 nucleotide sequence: TGCGCCAGCAAGGGTCGGAGGACAGATACGCAGTATTTT.